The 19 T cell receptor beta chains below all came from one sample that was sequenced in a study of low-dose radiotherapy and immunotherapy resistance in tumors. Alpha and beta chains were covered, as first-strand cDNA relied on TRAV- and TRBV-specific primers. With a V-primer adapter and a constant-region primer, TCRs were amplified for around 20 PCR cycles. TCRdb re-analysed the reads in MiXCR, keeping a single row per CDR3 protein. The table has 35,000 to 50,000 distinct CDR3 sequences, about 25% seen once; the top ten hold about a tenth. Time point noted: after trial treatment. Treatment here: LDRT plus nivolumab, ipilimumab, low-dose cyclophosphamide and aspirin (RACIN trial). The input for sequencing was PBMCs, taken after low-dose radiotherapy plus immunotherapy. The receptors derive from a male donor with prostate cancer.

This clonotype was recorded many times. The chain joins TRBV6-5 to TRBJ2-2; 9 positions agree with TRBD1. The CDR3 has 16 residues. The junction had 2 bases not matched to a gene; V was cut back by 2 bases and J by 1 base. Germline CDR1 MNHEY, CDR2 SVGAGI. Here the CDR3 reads CASSYVGQGNTGELFF. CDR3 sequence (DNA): TGTGCCAGCAGTTACGTGGGACAGGGGAACACCGGGGAGCTGTTTTTT.

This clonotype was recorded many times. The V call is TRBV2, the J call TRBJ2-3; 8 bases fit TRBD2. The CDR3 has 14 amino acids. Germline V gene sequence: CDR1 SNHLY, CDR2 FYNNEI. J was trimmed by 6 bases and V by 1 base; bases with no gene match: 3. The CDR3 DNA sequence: TGTGCCAGCAGTGAAGGGCTAGCGGGTGATACGCAGTATTTT. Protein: CASSEGLAGDTQYF.

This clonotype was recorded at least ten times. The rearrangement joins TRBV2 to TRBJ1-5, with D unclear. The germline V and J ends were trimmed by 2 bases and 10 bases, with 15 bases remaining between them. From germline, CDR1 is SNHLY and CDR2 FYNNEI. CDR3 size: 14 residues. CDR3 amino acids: CASSENTAMGPQHF. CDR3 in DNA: TGTGCCAGCAGTGAAAACACGGCAATGGGCCCCCAGCATTTT. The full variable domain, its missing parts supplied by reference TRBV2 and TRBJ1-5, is EPEVTQTPSHQVTQMGQEVILRCVPISNHLYFYWYRQILGQKVEFLVSFYNNEISEKSEIFDDQFSVERPDGSNFTLKIRSTKLEDSAMYFCASSENTAMGPQHFGDGTRLSIL.

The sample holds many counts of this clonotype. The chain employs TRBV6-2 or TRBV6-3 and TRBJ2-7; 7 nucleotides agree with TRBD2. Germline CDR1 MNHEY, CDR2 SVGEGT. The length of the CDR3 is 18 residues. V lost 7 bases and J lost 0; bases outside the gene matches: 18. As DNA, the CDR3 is TGTGCCAGCACCAGCCCTTTCCATAGCGGGTTTCGCTCCTACGAGCAGTACTTC. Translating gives CASTSPFHSGFRSYEQYF.

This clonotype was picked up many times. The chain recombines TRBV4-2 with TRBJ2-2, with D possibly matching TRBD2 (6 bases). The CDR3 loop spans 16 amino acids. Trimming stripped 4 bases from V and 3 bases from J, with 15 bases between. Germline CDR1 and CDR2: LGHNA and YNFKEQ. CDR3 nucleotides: TGTGCCAGCAGCCTCTTTGCCGGGGGAGACACCGGGGAGCTGTTTTTT. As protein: CASSLFAGGDTGELFF.

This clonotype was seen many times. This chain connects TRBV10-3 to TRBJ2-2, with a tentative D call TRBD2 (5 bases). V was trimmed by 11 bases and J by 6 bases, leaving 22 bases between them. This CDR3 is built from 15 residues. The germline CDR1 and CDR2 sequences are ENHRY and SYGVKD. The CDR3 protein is CASVESGQSAGELFF. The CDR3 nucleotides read TGTGCCTCCGTGGAGAGCGGTCAATCGGCCGGGGAGCTGTTTTTT.

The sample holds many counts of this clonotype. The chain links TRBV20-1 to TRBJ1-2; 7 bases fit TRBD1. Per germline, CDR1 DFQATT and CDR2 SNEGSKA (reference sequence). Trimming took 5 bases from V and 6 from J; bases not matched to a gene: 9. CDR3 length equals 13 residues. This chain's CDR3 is CSAPIPRGDGYTF. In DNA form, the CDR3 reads TGCAGTGCTCCCATCCCCAGGGGGGATGGCTACACCTTC.

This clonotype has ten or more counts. The DNA for the CDR3 is TGTGCCAGCAGCCGACCGGGACTCCAAGATACGCAGTATTTT. This gives the protein CASSRPGLQDTQYF. This chain uses TRBV3-1 with TRBJ2-3; possibly TRBD2 for D (6 bases). This CDR3 has 14 residues. V lost 4 bases to trimming and J lost 5 bases, with 13 bases between them. CDR1 is LGHDT and CDR2 is YNNKEL in the germline V gene (reference sequence).

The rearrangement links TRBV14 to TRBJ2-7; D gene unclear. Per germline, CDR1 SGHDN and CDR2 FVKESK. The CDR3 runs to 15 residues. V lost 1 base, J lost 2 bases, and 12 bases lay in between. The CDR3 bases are TGTGCCAGCAGCCAAGGAGGTAGGAAAACCTACGAGCAGTACTTC. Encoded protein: CASSQGGRKTYEQYF.

The CDR3 sequence is CAWKKGQGVTNTIYF. CDR3 nucleotides: TGTGCCTGGAAAAAGGGACAGGGGGTAACAAACACCATATATTTT. The rearrangement joins TRBV30 to TRBJ1-3; 11 bases are a match to TRBD1. The CDR3 has 15 amino acids. Germline V gene data show CDR1 as GTSNPN and CDR2 as SVGIG (reference sequence). The V segment lost 4 bases and the J segment 6 bases; nucleotides outside the gene matches: 8.

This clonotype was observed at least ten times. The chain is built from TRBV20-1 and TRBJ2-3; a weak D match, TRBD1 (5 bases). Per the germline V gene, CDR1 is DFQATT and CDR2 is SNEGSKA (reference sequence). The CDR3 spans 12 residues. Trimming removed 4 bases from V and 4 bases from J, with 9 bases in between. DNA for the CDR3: TGCAGTGCTATTTCACAGGCAGATACGCAGTATTTT. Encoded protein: CSAISQADTQYF.

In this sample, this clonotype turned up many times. CDR3 nucleotide sequence: TGTGCCAGCAGCCCCGTCCAAGAGCAGGGCCACAATTCACCCCTCCACTTT. Translation: CASSPVQEQGHNSPLHF. J is TRBJ1-6 and V is TRBV3-1; possible D gene TRBD1, 5 bases. The CDR3 spans 17 residues. Trimming took off 4 bases at V and 7 bases at J, with 20 bases between the two ends. Germline loops: CDR1 LGHDT, CDR2 YNNKEL (reference sequence).

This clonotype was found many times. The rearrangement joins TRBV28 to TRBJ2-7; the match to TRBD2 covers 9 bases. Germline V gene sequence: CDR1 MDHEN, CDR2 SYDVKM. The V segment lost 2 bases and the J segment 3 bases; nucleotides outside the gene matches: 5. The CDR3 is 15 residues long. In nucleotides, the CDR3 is TGTGCCAGCAGTTTAGCGGGAGGGCCGGTCTACGAGCAGTACTTC. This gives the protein CASSLAGGPVYEQYF.

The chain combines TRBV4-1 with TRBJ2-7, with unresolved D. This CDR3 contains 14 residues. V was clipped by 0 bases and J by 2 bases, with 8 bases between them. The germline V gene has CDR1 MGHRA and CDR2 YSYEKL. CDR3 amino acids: CASSQDPSTYEQYF. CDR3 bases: TGCGCCAGCAGCCAAGACCCCTCAACCTACGAGCAGTACTTC.

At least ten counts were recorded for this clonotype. CDR3 amino acids: CAWNLGGEEQYF. The CDR3 region has the DNA TGTGCCTGGAATCTTGGAGGGGAGGAGCAGTACTTC. This chain joins TRBV30 and TRBJ2-7; a possible D gene is TRBD2 (6 bases). Trimming stripped 4 bases from V and 7 bases from J, with 14 bases between. The CDR3 is 12 residues long. Germline assignment: CDR1 GTSNPN and CDR2 SVGIG (reference sequence). Supplemented by reference TRBV30 and TRBJ2-7, the full variable domain reads SQTIHQWPATLVQPVGSPLSLECTVEGTSNPNLYWYRQAAGRGLQLLFYSVGIGQISSEVPQNLSASRPQDRQFILSSKKLLLSDSGFYLCAWNLGGEEQYFGPGTRLTVT.

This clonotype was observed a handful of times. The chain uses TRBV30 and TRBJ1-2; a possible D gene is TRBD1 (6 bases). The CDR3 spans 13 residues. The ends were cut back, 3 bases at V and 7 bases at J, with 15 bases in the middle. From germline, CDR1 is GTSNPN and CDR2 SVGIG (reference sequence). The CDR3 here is CAWRFARGSGYTF. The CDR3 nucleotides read TGTGCCTGGAGATTTGCCAGGGGATCTGGCTACACCTTC.

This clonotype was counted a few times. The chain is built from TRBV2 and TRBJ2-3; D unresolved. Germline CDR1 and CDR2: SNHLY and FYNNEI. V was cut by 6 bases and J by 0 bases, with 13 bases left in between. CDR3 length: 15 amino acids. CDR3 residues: CASSAGPHSTDTQYF. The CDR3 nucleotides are TGTGCCAGCAGCGCCGGGCCCCACAGCACAGATACGCAGTATTTT.

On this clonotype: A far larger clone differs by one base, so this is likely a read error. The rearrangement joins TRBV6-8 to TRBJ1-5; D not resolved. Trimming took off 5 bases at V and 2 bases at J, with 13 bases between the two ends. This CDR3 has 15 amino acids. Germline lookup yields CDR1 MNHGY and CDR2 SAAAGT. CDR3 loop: CASSALRVGNQPQHF. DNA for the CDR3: TGTGCCAGCAGTGCTCTACGGGTTGGCAATCAGCCCCAGCATTTT.

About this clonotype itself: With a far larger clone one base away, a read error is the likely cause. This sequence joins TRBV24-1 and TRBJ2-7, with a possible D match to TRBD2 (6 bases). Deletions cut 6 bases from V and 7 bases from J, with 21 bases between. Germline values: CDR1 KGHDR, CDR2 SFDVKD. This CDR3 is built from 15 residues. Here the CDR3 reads CATSKPGEDIYEQYF. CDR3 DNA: TGTGCCACCAGTAAACCGGGAGAAGATATTTATGAGCAGTACTTC.